This is a list of T cell receptor beta chains from one sample in a study of STAT5B mutations in CD4+ large granular lymphocyte leukemia. Here immunoSEQ multiplex PCR was the method, and the copy in TCRdb shows in-frame clones only, minus some. This sample carries approximately 32,000 clones, about 91% of them seen once, and the ten largest clones take more than 0.95%. Material for sequencing was CD4+ T cells from blood buffy coats. These receptors were collected from a human donor in good health. Both conserved end residues are part of each CDR3. The order of the fields is CDR3 protein, CDR3 DNA, clone size, D gene, J gene, V gene. A D gene is named only where the DNA matches it firmly. Where a row states a size, it is once, few, many or the class of an expanded clone; other rows omit it.

CDR3: CASTYRGSGNTIYF
DNA: TGTGCCAGTACCTACAGGGGGTCTGGAAACACCATATATTTT
size: -
D: TRBD1
J: TRBJ1-3
V: TRBV19

CDR3: CASSVRDREPYGYTF
DNA: TGTGCCAGTAGTGTCCGGGACAGGGAACCGTATGGCTACACCTTC
size: -
D: TRBD1
J: TRBJ1-2
V: TRBV19

CDR3: CSVGRGLDQPQHF
DNA: TGCAGCGTTGGACGGGGGCTTGATCAGCCCCAGCATTTT
size: -
D: -
J: TRBJ1-5
V: TRBV29-1

CDR3: CASSRISGGSYNEQFF
DNA: TGTGCCAGCAGTAGAATTAGCGGGGGCTCCTACAATGAGCAGTTCTTC
size: few
D: TRBD2
J: TRBJ2-1
V: TRBV2

CDR3: CASSSKPGTVDRNGYTF
DNA: TGTGCCAGCAGCTCTAAACCCGGGACAGTCGATCGTAATGGCTACACCTTC
size: -
D: TRBD1
J: TRBJ1-2
V: TRBV9

CDR3: CASSSVRTRGHNEQFF
DNA: TGTGCCAGCAGCTCCGTCCGAACTAGGGGCCACAATGAGCAGTTCTTC
size: -
D: -
J: TRBJ2-1
V: TRBV7-2

CDR3: CASSLDGGGLVEQYF
DNA: TGCGCCAGCAGCTTGGATGGAGGGGGACTGGTGGAGCAGTACTTC
size: -
D: -
J: TRBJ2-7
V: TRBV5-1

CDR3: CASSREGAMTYEQYF
DNA: TGTGCCAGCAGCCGAGAGGGGGCTATGACCTACGAGCAGTACTTC
size: -
D: TRBD1
J: TRBJ2-7
V: TRBV7-9

CDR3: CASSLLNLAWFETDTQYF
DNA: TGTGCCAGCAGCTTATTGAACCTAGCATGGTTTGAGACAGATACGCAGTATTTT
size: once
D: -
J: TRBJ2-3
V: TRBV5-8

CDR3: CASSRLAGRPEGNEQFF
DNA: TGTGCCAGCAGCCGACTAGCGGGAAGGCCCGAGGGCAATGAGCAGTTCTTC
size: -
D: TRBD2
J: TRBJ2-1
V: TRBV7-8

CDR3: CASSVDGTHYTSYNEQFF
DNA: TGTGCCAGCAGCGTAGATGGGACCCACTATACCTCCTACAATGAGCAGTTCTTC
size: -
D: -
J: TRBJ2-1
V: TRBV9

CDR3: CAWRTGTSDYNEQFF
DNA: TGTGCCTGGCGTACCGGGACTAGCGATTACAATGAGCAGTTCTTC
size: -
D: TRBD2
J: TRBJ2-1
V: TRBV30

CDR3: CASSVSTRRTDTQYF
DNA: TGTGCCAGCAGCGTATCCACTCGACGCACAGATACGCAGTATTTT
size: -
D: -
J: TRBJ2-3
V: TRBV9

CDR3: CASSHNPKGNTGELFF
DNA: TGTGCCAGCAGTCACAATCCTAAGGGGAACACCGGGGAGCTGTTTTTT
size: few
D: -
J: TRBJ2-2
V: TRBV7-6

CDR3: CASSFDSWGGGYTF
DNA: TGTGCCAGCAGCTTTGACAGCTGGGGCGGTGGCTACACCTTC
size: -
D: -
J: TRBJ1-2
V: TRBV11-2

CDR3: CASRSFPGTSGGAYEQYF
DNA: TGTGCCAGTAGGTCATTTCCCGGGACTAGCGGGGGAGCCTACGAGCAGTACTTC
size: -
D: TRBD2
J: TRBJ2-7
V: TRBV19

CDR3: CASSLTDYGYTF
DNA: TGTGCCAGCAGTTTAACCGATTATGGCTACACCTTC
size: once
D: -
J: TRBJ1-2
V: TRBV28

CDR3: CASSRSDSYGYTF
DNA: TGTGCCAGCAGCCGTAGTGACTCCTATGGCTACACCTTC
size: -
D: -
J: TRBJ1-2
V: TRBV7-9

CDR3: CASSVDGGAYNEQFF
DNA: TGTGCCAGCAGCGTAGACGGGGGGGCCTACAATGAGCAGTTCTTC
size: once
D: TRBD2
J: TRBJ2-1
V: TRBV9

CDR3: CASAGGPQETQYF
DNA: TGTGCCAGCGCCGGGGGGCCCCAAGAGACCCAGTACTTC
size: -
D: -
J: TRBJ2-5
V: TRBV18

CDR3: CASSPGAGPSYNEQFF
DNA: TGCGCCAGCAGCCCTGGTGCGGGTCCCTCCTACAATGAGCAGTTCTTC
size: -
D: -
J: TRBJ2-1
V: TRBV5-1

CDR3: CASSEGGFGYTF
DNA: TGTGCCAGCAGTGAGGGGGGCTTTGGCTACACCTTC
size: -
D: -
J: TRBJ1-2
V: TRBV6-1

CDR3: CASRPDTYGNYGYTF
DNA: TGTGCCAGCAGACCCGACACCTATGGGAACTATGGCTACACCTTC
size: -
D: -
J: TRBJ1-2
V: TRBV6-5

CDR3: CASSPSTGGNGYTF
DNA: TGTGCCAGCTCCCCTTCGACAGGGGGAAATGGCTACACCTTC
size: -
D: TRBD1
J: TRBJ1-2
V: TRBV18

CDR3: CASGTGGGETQYF
DNA: TGCGCCAGCGGAACGGGAGGAGGAGAGACCCAGTACTTC
size: -
D: TRBD2
J: TRBJ2-5
V: TRBV5-1

CDR3: CASSQGQEAGYTF
DNA: TGCGCCAGCAGCCAAGGTCAGGAGGCTGGCTACACCTTC
size: -
D: -
J: TRBJ1-2
V: TRBV4-3

CDR3: CASSKRAGTRTDTQYF
DNA: TGTGCCAGCAGCAAAAGAGCGGGGACTCGCACAGATACGCAGTATTTT
size: -
D: TRBD2
J: TRBJ2-3
V: TRBV7-2

CDR3: CASQDGGNTDTQYF
DNA: TGTGCCAGCCAGGACGGAGGAAACACAGATACGCAGTATTTT
size: -
D: -
J: TRBJ2-3
V: TRBV6-1

CDR3: CASRYRQFQWEYGYTF
DNA: TGTGCCAGTAGATACAGACAGTTCCAGTGGGAGTATGGCTACACCTTC
size: -
D: -
J: TRBJ1-2
V: TRBV19

CDR3: CASSGAGGLREETQYF
DNA: TGTGCCAGCAGTGGGGCAGGGGGCCTCAGGGAAGAGACCCAGTACTTC
size: -
D: TRBD1
J: TRBJ2-5
V: TRBV2

CDR3: CASSILDRGDIQYF
DNA: TGTGCCAGTAGTATCCTGGACAGGGGGGACATTCAGTACTTC
size: -
D: TRBD1
J: TRBJ2-4
V: TRBV19

CDR3: CASSWYTF
DNA: TGTGCCAGCAGCTGGTACACCTTC
size: once
D: -
J: TRBJ1-2
V: TRBV11-2

CDR3: CASSPGLAGQETQYF
DNA: TGTGCCAGCAGCCCGGGACTAGCGGGACAAGAGACCCAGTACTTC
size: -
D: TRBD2
J: TRBJ2-5
V: TRBV7-2

CDR3: CASSLETGGQPQHF
DNA: TGTGCCAGCAGCTTGGAGACAGGAGGGCAGCCCCAGCATTTT
size: -
D: -
J: TRBJ1-5
V: TRBV5-8

CDR3: CASSPGLEAFF
DNA: TGCGCCAGCAGCCCAGGACTAGAAGCTTTCTTT
size: -
D: -
J: TRBJ1-1
V: TRBV5-1

CDR3: CASSIDLRDRGYGYTF
DNA: TGTGCCAGTAGTATAGATCTCCGGGACAGGGGGTATGGCTACACCTTC
size: -
D: TRBD1
J: TRBJ1-2
V: TRBV19

CDR3: CASSLSELSPLHF
DNA: TGCGCCAGCAGCTTAAGTGAGCTTTCACCCCTCCACTTT
size: few
D: -
J: TRBJ1-6
V: TRBV5-1

CDR3: CASSLALPGEEALYEQYF
DNA: TGTGCCAGCAGCTTAGCGCTCCCCGGGGAGGAAGCCCTTTACGAGCAGTACTTC
size: -
D: -
J: TRBJ2-7
V: TRBV7-2

CDR3: CASSFASAGETDTQYF
DNA: TGTGCCAGCAGCTTCGCCTCAGCGGGGGAGACAGATACGCAGTATTTT
size: -
D: TRBD2
J: TRBJ2-3
V: TRBV7-6

CDR3: CASIGRLSEQYF
DNA: TGTGCCAGCATTGGACGGCTCTCGGAGCAGTACTTC
size: -
D: -
J: TRBJ2-7
V: TRBV6-1

CDR3: CASRGTGALTEAFF
DNA: TGTGCCAGCAGAGGGACAGGCGCCCTAACTGAAGCTTTCTTT
size: -
D: TRBD1
J: TRBJ1-1
V: TRBV25-1

CDR3: CASSLALGETGELFF
DNA: TGTGCCAGCAGCTTGGCCCTAGGAGAGACCGGGGAGCTGTTTTTT
size: few
D: -
J: TRBJ2-2
V: TRBV7-9

CDR3: CASSSSPGSGANVLTF
DNA: TGCGCCAGCAGCTCCTCCCCGGGATCTGGGGCCAACGTCCTGACTTTC
size: -
D: -
J: TRBJ2-6
V: TRBV5-1

CDR3: CASSFRGTTGNTIYF
DNA: TGTGCCAGCAGCTTCCGGGGGACTACTGGAAACACCATATATTTT
size: -
D: -
J: TRBJ1-3
V: TRBV7-9

CDR3: CASSLNLGTGELFF
DNA: TGTGCCAGCAGCTTAAACCTGGGGACGGGGGAGCTGTTTTTT
size: once
D: -
J: TRBJ2-2
V: TRBV7-3

CDR3: CASSEGGGFDSPEQFF
DNA: TGCGCCAGCAGTGAGGGGGGGGGCTTCGATTCGCCTGAGCAGTTCTTC
size: once
D: -
J: TRBJ2-1
V: TRBV10-1

CDR3: CASTLQGVGTEAFF
DNA: TGTGCCAGCACTCTTCAGGGAGTCGGCACTGAAGCTTTCTTT
size: -
D: -
J: TRBJ1-1
V: TRBV6-1

CDR3: CASTSRAGSQETQYF
DNA: TGTGCCAGCACCAGTCGAGCGGGTAGCCAAGAGACCCAGTACTTC
size: -
D: -
J: TRBJ2-5
V: TRBV7-2